One sample yielded the 8 T cell receptor beta chains listed below, sequenced in a study of blood T cell repertoires in COVID-19. The protocol was immunoSEQ multiplex PCR, while the TCRdb copy is restricted to in-frame clones and leaves out a portion. The profile covers tens of thousands of clones, with 82% appearing a single time and roughly a third taken by the ten largest. The material sequenced was peripheral blood. Receptor source: a human donor in a cohort sampled during active COVID-19.

The rearrangement uses TRBV3-1 (or the pseudogene TRBV3-2) and TRBJ2-1; 12 nucleotides line up with TRBD2. This CDR3 comprises 17 residues. The V gene's germline CDR1 is LGHDT and CDR2 YNNKEL (reference sequence). V trimming: 1 base; J trimming: 2 bases; junction bases outside the gene matches: 3. CDR3 protein: CASSQGLAGAPYNEQFF. CDR3 sequence (DNA): TGTGCCAGCAGCCAAGGACTAGCGGGGGCCCCCTACAATGAGCAGTTCTTC.

This sequence joins TRBV11-2 and TRBJ2-1; 10 bases agree with TRBD2. Trimming took 5 bases from V and 12 from J; bases not matched to a gene: 7. CDR3 length equals 13 residues. The germline V gene encodes CDR1 SGHAT and CDR2 FQNNGV. In DNA form, the CDR3 reads TGTGCCAGCAGCCCATCTAGCGGGAGTTGGCAGTTCTTC. It encodes CASSPSSGSWQFF. Full variable domain (remainder filled in from reference TRBV11-2 and TRBJ2-1): EAGVAQSPRYKIIEKRQSVAFWCNPISGHATLYWYQQILGQGPKLLIQFQNNGVVDDSQLPKDRFSAERLKGVDSTLKIQPAKLEDSAVYLCASSPSSGSWQFFGPGTRLTVL.

The sample holds one count of this clone. The chain has TRBV5-1 and TRBJ1-2, with D perhaps TRBD1 (6 bases). Germline V lookup: CDR1 SGHRS, CDR2 YFSETQ. The germline V and J ends were trimmed by 6 bases and 0 bases, with 15 bases remaining between them. This CDR3 contains 15 residues. This chain's CDR3 is CASIPGGDTNYGYTF. CDR3 nucleotides: TGCGCCAGCATACCTGGGGGGGACACTAACTATGGCTACACCTTC.

In its sample, this clone was seen once. The CDR3 region has the DNA TGTGCCACGACCCCAGGCACATCCACCGGGGAGCTGTTTTTT. It encodes CATTPGTSTGELFF. This chain links TRBV24-1 with TRBJ2-2; unclear D gene. The CDR3 spans 14 residues. Germline V gives CDR1 KGHDR, CDR2 SFDVKD. V lost 10 bases and J 4 bases, leaving 15 bases between the germline ends.

This clone was detected a few times. This sequence joins TRBV7-2 and TRBJ1-6; no definite D call. Between the trimmed V and J ends, which lost 1 base and 9 bases, there was a span of 4 bases. Looked up from germline, CDR1 is SGHTA and CDR2 is FQGNSA. This CDR3 is 12 amino acids long. CDR3 in DNA: TGTGCCAGCAGCTTAGGGGCTTCACCCCTCCACTTT. It yields the protein CASSLGASPLHF.

This sequence joins TRBV12-3 or TRBV12-4 and TRBJ2-5; 8 bases fit TRBD1. V was pared by 5 bases and J by 3 bases, with 2 bases of the junction left unmatched. The CDR3 covers 13 residues. In DNA form, the CDR3 reads TGTGCCAGCAGTGACAGGGGTGAAGAGACCCAGTACTTC. Encoded protein: CASSDRGEETQYF.

The chain employs TRBV9 and TRBJ1-2; no reliable D call. The CDR3 runs 13 residues. V was pared by 0 bases and J by 6 bases, with 9 bases between. Germline V lookup: CDR1 SGDLS, CDR2 YYNGEE. CDR3 sequence reads: CASSVDREDGYTF. The CDR3, as DNA: TGTGCCAGCAGCGTAGATCGGGAGGATGGCTACACCTTC.

This chain uses TRBV6-4 with TRBJ1-1, with TRBD1 matching over 7 bases. Trimming cost V 7 bases and J 4 bases; bases outside gene matches: 9. Germline CDR1 reads MRHNA; CDR2 reads SNTAGT. The CDR3 has 14 residues. DNA for the CDR3: TGTGCCAGCACTAAAGACAGGGCTAGCACTGAAGCTTTCTTT. This codes for CASTKDRASTEAFF.